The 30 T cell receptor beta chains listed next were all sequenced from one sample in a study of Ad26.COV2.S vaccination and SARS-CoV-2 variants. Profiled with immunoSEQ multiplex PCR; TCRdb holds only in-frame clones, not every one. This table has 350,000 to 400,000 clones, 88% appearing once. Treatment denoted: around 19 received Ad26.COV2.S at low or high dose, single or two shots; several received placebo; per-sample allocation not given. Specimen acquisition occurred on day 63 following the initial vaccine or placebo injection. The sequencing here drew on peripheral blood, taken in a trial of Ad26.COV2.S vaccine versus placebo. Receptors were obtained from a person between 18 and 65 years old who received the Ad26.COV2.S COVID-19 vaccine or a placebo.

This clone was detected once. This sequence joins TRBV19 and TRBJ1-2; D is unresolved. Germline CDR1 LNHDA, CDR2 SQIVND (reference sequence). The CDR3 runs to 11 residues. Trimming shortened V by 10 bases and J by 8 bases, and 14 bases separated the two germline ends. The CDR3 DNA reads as TGTGCCACTAGAGGGTTTGGCGGCTACACCTTC. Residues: CATRGFGGYTF.

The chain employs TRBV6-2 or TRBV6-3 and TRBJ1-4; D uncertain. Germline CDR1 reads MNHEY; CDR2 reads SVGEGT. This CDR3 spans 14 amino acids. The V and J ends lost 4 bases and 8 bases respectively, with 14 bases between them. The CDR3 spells CASSSWFRSEKLFF. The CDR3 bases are TGTGCCAGCAGTTCATGGTTTCGGAGCGAAAAACTGTTTTTT.

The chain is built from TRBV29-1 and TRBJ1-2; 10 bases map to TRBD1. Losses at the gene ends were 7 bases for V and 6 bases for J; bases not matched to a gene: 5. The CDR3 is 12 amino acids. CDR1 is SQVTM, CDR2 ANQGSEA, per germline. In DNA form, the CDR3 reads TGCAGCGGCGGACAGGGGGAGGATGGCTACACCTTC. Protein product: CSGGQGEDGYTF. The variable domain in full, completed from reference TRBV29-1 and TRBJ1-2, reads SAVISQKPSRDICQRGTSLTIQCQVDSQVTMMFWYRQQPGQSLTLIATANQGSEATYESGFVIDKFPISRPNLTFSTLTVSNMSPEDSSIYLCSGGQGEDGYTFGSGTRLTVV.

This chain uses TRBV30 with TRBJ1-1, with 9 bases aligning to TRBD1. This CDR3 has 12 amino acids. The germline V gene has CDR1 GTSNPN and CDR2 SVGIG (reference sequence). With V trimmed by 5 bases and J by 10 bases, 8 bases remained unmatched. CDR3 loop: CAWGADRGSAFF. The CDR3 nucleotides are TGTGCCTGGGGGGCAGACAGGGGGTCAGCTTTCTTT. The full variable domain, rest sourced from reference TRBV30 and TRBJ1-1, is SQTIHQWPATLVQPVGSPLSLECTVEGTSNPNLYWYRQAAGRGLQLLFYSVGIGQISSEVPQNLSASRPQDRQFILSSKKLLLSDSGFYLCAWGADRGSAFFGQGTRLTVV.

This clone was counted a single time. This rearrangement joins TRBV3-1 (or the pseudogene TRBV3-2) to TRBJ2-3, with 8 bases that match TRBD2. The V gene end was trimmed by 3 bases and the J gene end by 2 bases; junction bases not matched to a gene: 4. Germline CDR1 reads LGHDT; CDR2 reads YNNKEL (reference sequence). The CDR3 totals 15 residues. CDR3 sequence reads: CASSQIAGITDTQYF. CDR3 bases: TGTGCCAGCAGCCAGATAGCGGGGATCACAGATACGCAGTATTTT.

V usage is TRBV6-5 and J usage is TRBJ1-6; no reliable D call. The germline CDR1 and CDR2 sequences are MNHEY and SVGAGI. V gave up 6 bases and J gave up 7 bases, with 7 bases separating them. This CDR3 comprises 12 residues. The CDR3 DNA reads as TGTGCCAGCAGCTCATACAATTCACCCCTCCACTTT. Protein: CASSSYNSPLHF.

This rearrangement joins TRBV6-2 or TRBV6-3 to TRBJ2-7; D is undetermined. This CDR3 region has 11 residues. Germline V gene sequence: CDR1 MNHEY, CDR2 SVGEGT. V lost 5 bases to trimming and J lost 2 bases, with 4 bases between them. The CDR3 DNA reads TGTGCCAGCAGTCCAGCCTACGAGCAGTACTTC. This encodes CASSPAYEQYF.

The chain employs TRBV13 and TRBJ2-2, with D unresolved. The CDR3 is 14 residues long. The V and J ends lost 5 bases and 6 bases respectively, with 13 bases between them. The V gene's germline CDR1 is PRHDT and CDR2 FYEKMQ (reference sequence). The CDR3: CASSPGPLAGELFF. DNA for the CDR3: TGTGCCAGCAGCCCCGGACCGCTGGCCGGGGAGCTGTTTTTT.

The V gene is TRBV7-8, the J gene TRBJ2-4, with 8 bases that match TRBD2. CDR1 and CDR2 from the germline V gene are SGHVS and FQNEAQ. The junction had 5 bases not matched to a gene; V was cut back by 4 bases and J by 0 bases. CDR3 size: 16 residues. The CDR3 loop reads CASSSGGVLAKNIQYF. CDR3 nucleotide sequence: TGTGCCAGCAGCTCCGGGGGGGTTCTAGCCAAAAACATTCAGTACTTC.

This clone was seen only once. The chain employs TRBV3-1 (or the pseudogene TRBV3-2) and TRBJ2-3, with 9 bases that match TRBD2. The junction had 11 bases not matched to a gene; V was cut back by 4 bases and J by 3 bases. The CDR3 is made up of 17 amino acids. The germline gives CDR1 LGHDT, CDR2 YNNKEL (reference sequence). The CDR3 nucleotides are TGTGCCAGCAGCCGGTCCGGACTAGCGTTAGGGACAGATACGCAGTATTTT. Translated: CASSRSGLALGTDTQYF.

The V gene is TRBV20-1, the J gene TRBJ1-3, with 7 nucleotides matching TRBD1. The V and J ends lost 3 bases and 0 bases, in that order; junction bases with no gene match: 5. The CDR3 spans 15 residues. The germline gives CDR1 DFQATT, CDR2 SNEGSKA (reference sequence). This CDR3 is CSASWGTASGNTIYF. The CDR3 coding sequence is TGCAGTGCTAGTTGGGGGACAGCCTCTGGAAACACCATATATTTT.

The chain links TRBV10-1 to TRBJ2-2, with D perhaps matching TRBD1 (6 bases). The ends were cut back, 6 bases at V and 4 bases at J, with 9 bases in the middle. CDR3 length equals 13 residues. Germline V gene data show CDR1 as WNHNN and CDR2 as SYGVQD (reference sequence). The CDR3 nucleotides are TGCGCCAGCAGACAGGGAAGCACCGGGGAGCTGTTTTTT. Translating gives CASRQGSTGELFF.

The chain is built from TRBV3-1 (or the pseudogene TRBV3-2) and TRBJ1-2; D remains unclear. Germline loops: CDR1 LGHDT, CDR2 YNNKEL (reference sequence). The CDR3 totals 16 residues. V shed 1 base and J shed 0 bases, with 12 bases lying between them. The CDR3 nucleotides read TGTGCCAGCAGCCAAGTGGGGTTGGCTGCTAACTATGGCTACACCTTC. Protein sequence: CASSQVGLAANYGYTF.

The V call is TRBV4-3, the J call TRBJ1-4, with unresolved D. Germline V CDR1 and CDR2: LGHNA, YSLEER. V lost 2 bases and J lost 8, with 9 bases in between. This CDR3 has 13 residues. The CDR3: CASSQPSLEKLFF. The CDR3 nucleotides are TGCGCCAGCAGCCAACCGTCACTGGAAAAACTGTTTTTT.

CDR3 residues: CASSPGAFSGNTIYF. CDR3 DNA: TGTGCCAGCAGTCCCGGGGCGTTCTCTGGAAACACCATATATTTT. V is TRBV7-6 and J is TRBJ1-3, with D perhaps TRBD1 (5 bases). The CDR3 runs 15 residues. The V and J ends lost 6 bases and 0 bases respectively, with 12 bases between them. From germline, CDR1 is SGHVS and CDR2 FNYEAQ.

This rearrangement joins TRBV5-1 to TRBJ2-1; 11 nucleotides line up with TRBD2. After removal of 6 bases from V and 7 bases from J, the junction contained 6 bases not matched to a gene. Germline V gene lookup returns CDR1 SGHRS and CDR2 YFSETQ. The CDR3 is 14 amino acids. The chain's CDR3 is CASKLTSGENEQFF. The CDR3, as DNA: TGCGCCAGCAAGCTGACTAGCGGGGAAAATGAGCAGTTCTTC.

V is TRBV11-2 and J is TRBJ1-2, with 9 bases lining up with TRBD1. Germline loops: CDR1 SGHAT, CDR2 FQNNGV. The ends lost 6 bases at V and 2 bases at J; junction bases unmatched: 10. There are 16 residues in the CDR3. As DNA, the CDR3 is TGTGCCAGCAGGAAACCGGGACAGGGACCAAACTATGGCTACACCTTC. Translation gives CASRKPGQGPNYGYTF.

The CDR3 DNA follows: TGTGCCATCAGTGGCCGGGGATACTATGGCTACACCTTC. As protein: CAISGRGYYGYTF. The genes are TRBV10-3 and TRBJ1-2; no definite D call. Germline V gene sequence: CDR1 ENHRY, CDR2 SYGVKD. CDR3 size: 13 residues. V lost 4 bases and J lost 3, with 9 bases in between.

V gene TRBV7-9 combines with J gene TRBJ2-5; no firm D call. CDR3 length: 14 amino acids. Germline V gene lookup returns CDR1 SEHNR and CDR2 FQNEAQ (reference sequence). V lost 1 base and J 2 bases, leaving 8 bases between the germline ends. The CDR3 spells CASSLGTAQETQYF. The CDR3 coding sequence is TGTGCCAGCAGCTTAGGGACCGCTCAAGAGACCCAGTACTTC.

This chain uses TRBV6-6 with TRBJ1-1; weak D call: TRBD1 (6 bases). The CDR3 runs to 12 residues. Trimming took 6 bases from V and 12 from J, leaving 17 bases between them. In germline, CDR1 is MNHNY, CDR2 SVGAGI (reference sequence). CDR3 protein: CASRGGTSPTFF. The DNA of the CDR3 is TGTGCCAGCAGAGGGGGGACTTCCCCAACTTTCTTT.

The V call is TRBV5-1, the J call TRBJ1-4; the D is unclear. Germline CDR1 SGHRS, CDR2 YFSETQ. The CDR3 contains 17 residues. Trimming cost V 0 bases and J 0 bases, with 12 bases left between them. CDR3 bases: TGCGCCAGCAGCTTGGCCGGCAGATGGACAACTAATGAAAAACTGTTTTTT. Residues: CASSLAGRWTTNEKLFF.

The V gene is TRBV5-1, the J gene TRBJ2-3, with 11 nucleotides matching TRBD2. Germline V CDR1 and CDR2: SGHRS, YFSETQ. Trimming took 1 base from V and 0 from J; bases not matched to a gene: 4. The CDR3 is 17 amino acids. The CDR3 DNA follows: TGCGCCAGCAGCTTGCTAGCGGGGGGACCAAGCACAGATACGCAGTATTTT. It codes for CASSLLAGGPSTDTQYF.

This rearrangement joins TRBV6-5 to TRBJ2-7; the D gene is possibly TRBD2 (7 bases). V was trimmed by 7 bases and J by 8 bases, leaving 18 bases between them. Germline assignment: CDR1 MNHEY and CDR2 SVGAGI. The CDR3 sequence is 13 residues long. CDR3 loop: CASTKGGALKQYF. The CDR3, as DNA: TGTGCCAGCACCAAGGGGGGGGCGCTCAAGCAGTACTTC.

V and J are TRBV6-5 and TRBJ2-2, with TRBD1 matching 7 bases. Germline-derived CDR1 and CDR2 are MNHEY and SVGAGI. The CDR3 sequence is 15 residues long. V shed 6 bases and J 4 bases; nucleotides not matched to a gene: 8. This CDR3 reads CASRIQGQGTGELFF. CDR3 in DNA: TGTGCCAGCAGAATACAGGGGCAGGGCACCGGGGAGCTGTTTTTT.

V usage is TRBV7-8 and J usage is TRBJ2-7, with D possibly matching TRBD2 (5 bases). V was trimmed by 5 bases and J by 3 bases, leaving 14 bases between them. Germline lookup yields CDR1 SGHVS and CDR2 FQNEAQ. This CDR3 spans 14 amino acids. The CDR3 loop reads CASSDLGSDYEQYF. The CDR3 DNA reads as TGTGCCAGCAGCGACCTTGGTAGCGACTACGAGCAGTACTTC.

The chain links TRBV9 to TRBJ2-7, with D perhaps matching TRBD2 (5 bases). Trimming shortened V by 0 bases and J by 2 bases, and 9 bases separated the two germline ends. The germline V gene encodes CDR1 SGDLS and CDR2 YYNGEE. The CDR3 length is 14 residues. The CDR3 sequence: CASSVDSGPYEQYF. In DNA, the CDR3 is TGTGCCAGCAGCGTAGACAGCGGCCCCTACGAGCAGTACTTC.

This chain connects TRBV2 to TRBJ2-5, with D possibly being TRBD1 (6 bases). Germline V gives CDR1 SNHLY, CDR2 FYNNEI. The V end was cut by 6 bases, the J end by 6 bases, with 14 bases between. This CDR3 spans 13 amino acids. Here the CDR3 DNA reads TGTGCCAGCAGGGTCGAAGGACAGCAGACCCAGTACTTC. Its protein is CASRVEGQQTQYF.

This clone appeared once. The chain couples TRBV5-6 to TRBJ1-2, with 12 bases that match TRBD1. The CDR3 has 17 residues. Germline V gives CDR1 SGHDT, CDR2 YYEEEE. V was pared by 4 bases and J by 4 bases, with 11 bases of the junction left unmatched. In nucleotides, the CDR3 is TGTGCCAGCAGCCTGATCACCGGGACAGGGGGCCTCTATGGCTACACCTTC. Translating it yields CASSLITGTGGLYGYTF.

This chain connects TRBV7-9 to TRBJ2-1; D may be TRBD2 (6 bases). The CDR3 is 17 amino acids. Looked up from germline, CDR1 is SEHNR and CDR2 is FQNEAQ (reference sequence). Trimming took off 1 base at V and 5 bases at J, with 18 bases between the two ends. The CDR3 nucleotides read TGTGCCAGCAGCTTAGGATGGAGGGCCCACATAGACAATGAGCAGTTCTTC. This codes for CASSLGWRAHIDNEQFF.

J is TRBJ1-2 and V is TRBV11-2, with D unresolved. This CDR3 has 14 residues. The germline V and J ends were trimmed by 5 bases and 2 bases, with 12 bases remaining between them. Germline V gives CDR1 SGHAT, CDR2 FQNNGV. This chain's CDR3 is CASSHSGTNYGYTF. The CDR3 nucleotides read TGTGCCAGCAGCCACTCAGGAACGAACTATGGCTACACCTTC. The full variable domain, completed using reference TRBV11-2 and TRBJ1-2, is EAGVAQSPRYKIIEKRQSVAFWCNPISGHATLYWYQQILGQGPKLLIQFQNNGVVDDSQLPKDRFSAERLKGVDSTLKIQPAKLEDSAVYLCASSHSGTNYGYTFGSGTRLTVV.